Below, 11 T cell receptor beta chains from the same sample are listed, as sequenced in a study of blood T cell repertoires in COVID-19. The protocol was immunoSEQ multiplex PCR, while the TCRdb copy is restricted to in-frame clones and leaves out a portion. The sample consists of 90,000 or so clones, approximately 91% of them appearing once. Sequencing used peripheral blood. Every receptor here comes from a man aged 60 to 69 with COVID-19, enrolled during active disease.

CDR3 sequence reads: CASSTSGRLSGELFF. As DNA, the CDR3 is TGTGCCAGCAGTACTAGCGGGAGATTGAGCGGGGAGCTGTTTTTT. This chain links TRBV25-1 with TRBJ2-2; the match to TRBD2 covers 11 bases. This CDR3 is 15 amino acids long. Trimming removed 5 bases from V and 7 bases from J; junction bases left unmatched: 6. Germline CDR1 is MGHDK and CDR2 is SYGVNS. Full variable domain (missing parts from reference TRBV25-1 and TRBJ2-2): EADIYQTPRYLVIGTGKKITLECSQTMGHDKMYWYQQDPGMELHLIHYSYGVNSTEKGDLSSESTVSRIRTEHFPLTLESARPSHTSQYLCASSTSGRLSGELFFGEGSRLTVL.

V usage is TRBV10-2 and J usage is TRBJ1-5, with D perhaps matching TRBD1 (5 bases). The CDR3 sequence is 11 residues long. Germline V gives CDR1 WSHSY, CDR2 SAAADI. V lost 6 bases and J lost 9, with 9 bases in between. Written as DNA, the CDR3 is TGCGCCAGCAGGGGCCAGGGGCCCCAGCATTTT. This encodes CASRGQGPQHF.

The chain uses TRBV7-3 and TRBJ2-1; maybe TRBD2 (5 bases). Trimming took off 5 bases at V and 4 bases at J, with 15 bases between the two ends. There are 15 residues in the CDR3. Per the germline V gene, CDR1 is SGHTA and CDR2 is FQGTGA. CDR3 amino acids: CASSPARGEYNEQFF. In nucleotides, the CDR3 is TGTGCCAGCAGCCCCGCCCGGGGTGAATACAATGAGCAGTTCTTC.

This clone was recorded once. V usage is TRBV19 and J usage is TRBJ2-3; 15 bases align to TRBD2. Trimming at V came to 5 bases and at J to 4 bases, leaving 4 bases not matched to a gene. CDR3 size: 16 residues. CDR1 LNHDA and CDR2 SQIVND come from the germline V gene (reference sequence). The CDR3 loop reads CASSSGLAGGADTQYF. The CDR3 bases are TGTGCCAGTAGTTCGGGACTAGCGGGAGGTGCAGATACGCAGTATTTT.

This chain joins TRBV24-1 and TRBJ2-2; tentative D call: TRBD1 (5 bases). The CDR3 contains 16 residues. Trimming left V 0 bases short and J 5 bases short, with 12 bases between. The germline CDR1 and CDR2 sequences are KGHDR and SFDVKD. The CDR3, as DNA: TGTGCCACCAGTGATTTGCAATGGGCAGGGACCGGGGAGCTGTTTTTT. Translating gives CATSDLQWAGTGELFF.

This clone has more than one count but fewer than ten. As DNA, the CDR3 is TGCGCCAGCAGCCCCCGGGGGGTCGGGCCATCCTACGAGCAGTACTTC. Translation gives CASSPRGVGPSYEQYF. This sequence joins TRBV5-1 and TRBJ2-7, with 7 bases identical to TRBD2. V was clipped by 4 bases and J by 1 base; unmatched bases: 11. The CDR3 is 16 amino acids. Germline CDR1 and CDR2: SGHRS and YFSETQ.

The V and J genes are TRBV7-3 and TRBJ2-3, with 7 bases that match TRBD1. V was clipped by 8 bases and J by 3 bases; unmatched bases: 11. The CDR3 contains 15 residues. Germline V gene data show CDR1 as SGHTA and CDR2 as FQGTGA. The DNA of the CDR3 is TGTGCCAGCTCCCCTGACAGGGTTGGAACAGATACGCAGTATTTT. Its protein is CASSPDRVGTDTQYF.

The J gene is TRBJ2-7, the V gene TRBV6-1; possible D gene TRBD1, 5 bases. The CDR3 length is 16 residues. V lost 3 bases, J lost 0 bases, and 15 bases lay in between. Per the germline V gene, CDR1 is MNHNS and CDR2 is SASEGT. CDR3: CASSDPGQQLSYEQYF. As DNA, the CDR3 is TGTGCCAGCAGTGACCCAGGGCAGCAACTCTCCTACGAGCAGTACTTC.

The chain employs TRBV3-1 (or the pseudogene TRBV3-2) and TRBJ1-3; a possible D gene is TRBD1 (6 bases). The V gene lost 6 bases and the J gene lost 8 bases, with 11 bases spanning the gap. The CDR3 length is 12 residues. Germline V gives CDR1 LGHDT, CDR2 YNNKEL (reference sequence). The CDR3 nucleotides read TGTGCCAGCAGTCTTCAGGGGTACACCATATATTTT. Amino acid sequence: CASSLQGYTIYF.

The rearrangement joins TRBV12-3 or TRBV12-4 to TRBJ2-1, with D uncertain. Trimming shortened V by 5 bases and J by 4 bases, and 9 bases separated the two germline ends. This CDR3 has 13 amino acids. The CDR3 sequence is CASSADNYNEQFF. The CDR3 DNA reads as TGTGCCAGCAGTGCCGACAATTACAATGAGCAGTTCTTC.

V gene TRBV4-1 combines with J gene TRBJ2-1, with 7 bases fitting TRBD2. The J segment lost 3 bases and the V segment lost 4 bases, leaving 6 bases of the junction unmatched. This CDR3 region has 15 residues. Germline V gene sequence: CDR1 MGHRA, CDR2 YSYEKL. CDR3 in DNA: TGCGCCAGCAGCCTCCGAGCGGGGCTCTACAATGAGCAGTTCTTC. Amino acid sequence: CASSLRAGLYNEQFF.